The following is a T cell receptor (beta chain) sequence with its context. Antigen unknown. V was pared by 5 bases and J by 3 bases, with 4 bases of the junction left unmatched. This CDR3 spans 15 amino acids. Germline lookup yields CDR1 MNHEY and CDR2 SMNVEV (reference sequence). This entry is derived from a study of T cell responses to AZD1222 COVID-19 vaccine. At the level of the study: Both about-4-week and about-12-week second-dose recipients were combined.

General study findings and limits: Among AZD1222 vaccinees, only six or seven were seropositive at baseline. Increased Spike-specific TCR breadth and depth were observed after two AZD1222 doses. Per reports, nearly half of all spike-specific TCRs target regions that are unmutated in variants.

Some clones are missing from TCRdb's copy, which holds only in-frame ones; the method was immunoSEQ multiplex PCR. The sample holds around 200,000 clones, about 90% seen once. The rearrangement joins TRBV27 to TRBJ1-5; 10 bases map to TRBD1. Material: peripheral blood, obtained on day 0 of AZD1222 vaccination. The clonotype comes from an adult in good health. The CDR3 region has the DNA TGTGCCAGCAGTCCGGGGACAGGGGCCAATCAGCCCCAGCATTTT. Translation gives CASSPGTGANQPQHF.